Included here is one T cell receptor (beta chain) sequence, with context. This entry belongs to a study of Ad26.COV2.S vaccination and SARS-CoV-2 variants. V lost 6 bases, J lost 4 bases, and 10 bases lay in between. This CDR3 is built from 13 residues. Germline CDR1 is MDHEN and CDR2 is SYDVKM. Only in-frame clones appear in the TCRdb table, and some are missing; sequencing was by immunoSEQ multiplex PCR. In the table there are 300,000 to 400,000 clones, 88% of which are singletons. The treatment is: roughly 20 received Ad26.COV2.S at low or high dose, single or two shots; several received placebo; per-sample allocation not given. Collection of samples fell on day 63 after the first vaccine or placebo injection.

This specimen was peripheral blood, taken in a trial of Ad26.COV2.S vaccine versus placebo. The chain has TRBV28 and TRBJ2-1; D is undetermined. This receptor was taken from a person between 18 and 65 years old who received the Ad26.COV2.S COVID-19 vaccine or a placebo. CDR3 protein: CASRDVRYNEQFF. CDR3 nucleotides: TGTGCCAGCAGGGACGTGCGGTACAATGAGCAGTTCTTC.